This T cell receptor beta chain was recovered during a study of CD8 T cells in ankylosing spondylitis. TCRdb itself ran the 5' RACE reads through MiXCR, one entry per CDR3 protein. The profile covers 200,000 to 250,000 distinct CDR3 sequences, with around 19% appearing a single time and about 39% taken by the ten largest. In the case of this clonotype: The antigen is not known.

Whole-study results and caveats: Within matched ankylosing spondylitis synovial fluid, disease-linked clones were reportedly significantly enriched. As for the disease-linked clones, they showed a CD8+ phenotype and occurred at relatively low frequencies in peripheral blood. Typical of ankylosing spondylitis blood, it appeared, was a TCR beta motif of eight highly homologous variants.

This clonotype was obtained from a male donor with ankylosing spondylitis. Sequencing used blood, either unsorted or a sorted T cell fraction (not recorded which).

In nucleotides, the CDR3 is TGCGCCAGCAGCCAAGCCACAGGGATGAGGCGCGAGCAGTACTTC. The encoded protein is CASSQATGMRREQYF. The chain recombines TRBV4-1 with TRBJ2-7; TRBD1 is a possible D gene (6 bases). Germline V lookup: CDR1 MGHRA, CDR2 YSYEKL. There are 15 residues in the CDR3. The V gene lost 1 base and the J gene lost 6 bases, with 16 bases spanning the gap.